Listed below are T cell receptor beta chains from one sample, sequenced in a study of blood T cell repertoires in COVID-19. Assay: immunoSEQ multiplex PCR; the TCRdb copy retains only in-frame clones and omits some. Of about 78,000 clones detected, 60% to 80% appear once; the ten largest clones hold 7.5% to 10%. Input material: peripheral blood. The receptors shown here come from a human donor in a cohort sampled during active COVID-19. The CDR3 runs from the conserved cysteine through the conserved F or W. A D gene is named only where the DNA matches it firmly. Clone size, where shown, is once, few, many, or a class for clones that have expanded.

j_call: TRBJ1-3; clone_size: NA; v_call: TRBV19; d_call: NA; cdr3_nt: TGTGCCAGTCAACAGGTTGATTCTGGAAACACCATATATTTT; cdr3_aa: CASQQVDSGNTIYF
j_call: TRBJ1-3; clone_size: NA; v_call: TRBV11-2; d_call: NA; cdr3_nt: TGTGCCAGCAGCGCGGGACGGTCGTCTGGAAACACCATATATTTT; cdr3_aa: CASSAGRSSGNTIYF
j_call: TRBJ2-5; clone_size: NA; v_call: TRBV18; d_call: NA; cdr3_nt: TGTGCCAGCTCACCAAGCGGGCTAGAGACCCAGTACTTC; cdr3_aa: CASSPSGLETQYF
j_call: TRBJ2-7; clone_size: once; v_call: TRBV9; d_call: NA; cdr3_nt: TGTGCCAGCAGCGTAGGAGGGGGGGGTACCGAGCAGTACTTC; cdr3_aa: CASSVGGGGTEQYF
j_call: TRBJ2-7; clone_size: once; v_call: TRBV29-1; d_call: TRBD1; cdr3_nt: TGCAGCGTTGTTCAGGGGGCAGGCGAGCAGTACTTC; cdr3_aa: CSVVQGAGEQYF
j_call: TRBJ1-2; clone_size: medium-sized; v_call: TRBV15; d_call: NA; cdr3_nt: TGTGCCACCAGCAGAGTTCCGGGGTACTATGGCTACACCTTC; cdr3_aa: CATSRVPGYYGYTF
j_call: TRBJ1-2; clone_size: NA; v_call: TRBV18; d_call: TRBD1; cdr3_nt: TGTGCCAGCTCGCCAGGGGGCCCTTATGGCTACACCTTC; cdr3_aa: CASSPGGPYGYTF
j_call: TRBJ2-6; clone_size: once; v_call: TRBV9; d_call: NA; cdr3_nt: TGTGCCAGCAGCGTAGCTCGCTCTGGGGCCAACGTCCTGACTTTC; cdr3_aa: CASSVARSGANVLTF
j_call: TRBJ1-1; clone_size: NA; v_call: TRBV5-6; d_call: TRBD1; cdr3_nt: TGTGCCAGCAGCTTGTTGGGACAGGGGGTGGAGGTTGGTGAAGCTTTCTTT; cdr3_aa: CASSLLGQGVEVGEAFF
j_call: TRBJ1-6; clone_size: NA; v_call: TRBV7-2; d_call: TRBD1; cdr3_nt: TGTGCCAGCACCAAGGGGGGACAGGCGAATTCACCCCTCCACTTT; cdr3_aa: CASTKGGQANSPLHF
j_call: TRBJ2-7; clone_size: few; v_call: TRBV4-1; d_call: NA; cdr3_nt: TGCGCCAGCAGCCAAGATCCGAACTCCATGGCCTACGAGCAGTACTTC; cdr3_aa: CASSQDPNSMAYEQYF
j_call: TRBJ2-2; clone_size: NA; v_call: TRBV9; d_call: TRBD1; cdr3_nt: TGTGCCAGCAGCGTCTGGACAGGGACCGGGGAGCTGTTTTTT; cdr3_aa: CASSVWTGTGELFF
j_call: TRBJ2-4; clone_size: once; v_call: TRBV5-1; d_call: NA; cdr3_nt: TGCGCCAGCAGCTTGGAAGGGGGAAGCAACATTCAGTACTTC; cdr3_aa: CASSLEGGSNIQYF
j_call: TRBJ1-2; clone_size: NA; v_call: TRBV14; d_call: NA; cdr3_nt: TGTGCCAGCAGTCGGGACACTAAGAACTATGGCTACACCTTC; cdr3_aa: CASSRDTKNYGYTF
j_call: TRBJ1-2; clone_size: NA; v_call: TRBV3-1/TRBV3-2; d_call: NA; cdr3_nt: TGTGCCAGCAGCCGCGAATGGGCCTCTAACTATGGCTACACCTTC; cdr3_aa: CASSREWASNYGYTF
j_call: TRBJ1-5; clone_size: NA; v_call: TRBV19; d_call: NA; cdr3_nt: TGTGCCAGTAGTATGTGGGAGGGCAATCAGCCCCAGCATTTT; cdr3_aa: CASSMWEGNQPQHF
j_call: TRBJ1-1; clone_size: NA; v_call: TRBV15; d_call: NA; cdr3_nt: TGTGCCACCAGCGTAGGAGGGAGGGATGAAGCTTTCTTT; cdr3_aa: CATSVGGRDEAFF
j_call: TRBJ1-2; clone_size: NA; v_call: TRBV6-6; d_call: NA; cdr3_nt: TGTGCCAGCAGTTACAGGGGTGGCTACACCTTC; cdr3_aa: CASSYRGGYTF
j_call: TRBJ1-2; clone_size: NA; v_call: TRBV2; d_call: NA; cdr3_nt: TGTGCCAGCAGGCCGAACTCCCGATTTCGCGGCTACACCTTC; cdr3_aa: CASRPNSRFRGYTF
j_call: TRBJ1-2; clone_size: NA; v_call: TRBV5-6; d_call: NA; cdr3_nt: TGTGCCAGCAGCTTGGTAGTAGGGGGCTATGGCTACACCTTC; cdr3_aa: CASSLVVGGYGYTF
j_call: TRBJ2-7; clone_size: NA; v_call: TRBV5-1; d_call: TRBD1; cdr3_nt: TGCGCCAGCAGCCCGGCGGGACAGGGCTACGAGCAGTACTTC; cdr3_aa: CASSPAGQGYEQYF
j_call: TRBJ1-5; clone_size: once; v_call: TRBV19; d_call: NA; cdr3_nt: TGTGCCAGTAGTACACTACAGGGAGGGCCCAATCAGCCCCAGCATTTT; cdr3_aa: CASSTLQGGPNQPQHF
j_call: TRBJ1-5; clone_size: NA; v_call: TRBV2; d_call: TRBD1; cdr3_nt: TGTGCCAGCAGTGATCGGGACAGTCGTCAGCCCCAGCATTTT; cdr3_aa: CASSDRDSRQPQHF
j_call: TRBJ2-3; clone_size: NA; v_call: TRBV5-1; d_call: TRBD2; cdr3_nt: TGCGCCCGCACGCGGGGGGGAAGCACAGATACGCAGTATTTT; cdr3_aa: CARTRGGSTDTQYF
j_call: TRBJ2-5; clone_size: NA; v_call: TRBV5-1; d_call: TRBD1; cdr3_nt: TGCGCCAGCAGCTTACAGGGACAGGGGGAAGAGACCCAGTACTTC; cdr3_aa: CASSLQGQGEETQYF
j_call: TRBJ2-5; clone_size: NA; v_call: TRBV7-7; d_call: NA; cdr3_nt: TGTGCCAGCAGCTTACGAGGGGGGGCTGGGGAGACCCAGTACTTC; cdr3_aa: CASSLRGGAGETQYF
j_call: TRBJ2-1; clone_size: NA; v_call: TRBV19; d_call: NA; cdr3_nt: TGTGCCAGTAGTCCAGGGGGGACCTACAATGAGCAGTTCTTC; cdr3_aa: CASSPGGTYNEQFF
j_call: TRBJ1-2; clone_size: NA; v_call: TRBV19; d_call: NA; cdr3_nt: TGTGCCAGTCGGGACTATGGCTACACCTTC; cdr3_aa: CASRDYGYTF
j_call: TRBJ2-5; clone_size: NA; v_call: TRBV7-9; d_call: TRBD2; cdr3_nt: TGTGCCAGCAGCCCCTACCGGACTAGCGGGGGGGAGACCCAGTACTTC; cdr3_aa: CASSPYRTSGGETQYF
j_call: TRBJ1-2; clone_size: NA; v_call: TRBV5-5; d_call: NA; cdr3_nt: TGTGCCAGCAGCTTTCCGGGAACTAACTATGGCTACACCTTC; cdr3_aa: CASSFPGTNYGYTF
j_call: TRBJ2-3; clone_size: few; v_call: TRBV28; d_call: NA; cdr3_nt: TGTGCCAGCATTCAGGCAGATACGCAGTATTTT; cdr3_aa: CASIQADTQYF
j_call: TRBJ2-7; clone_size: NA; v_call: TRBV27; d_call: NA; cdr3_nt: TGTGCCAGCAGTTTAGAGAGAGGTATGAACCTCTACGAGCAGTACTTC; cdr3_aa: CASSLERGMNLYEQYF
j_call: TRBJ2-3; clone_size: NA; v_call: TRBV19; d_call: TRBD2; cdr3_nt: TGTGCCAGTAGTATCGGCGGGAGAGTTGCAGATACGCAGTATTTT; cdr3_aa: CASSIGGRVADTQYF
j_call: TRBJ1-1; clone_size: NA; v_call: TRBV18; d_call: NA; cdr3_nt: TGTGCCAGCTCCCAACAGGTAGGGAACACTGAAGCTTTCTTT; cdr3_aa: CASSQQVGNTEAFF
j_call: TRBJ1-2; clone_size: NA; v_call: TRBV7-9; d_call: NA; cdr3_nt: TGTGCCAGCAGCATCCAACAGGGATTCTATGGCTACACCTTC; cdr3_aa: CASSIQQGFYGYTF
j_call: TRBJ1-4; clone_size: NA; v_call: TRBV11-2; d_call: TRBD1; cdr3_nt: TGTGCCAGCAACTCAGACAGGGAGGGGAGGAAACTGTTTTTT; cdr3_aa: CASNSDREGRKLFF
j_call: TRBJ2-5; clone_size: few; v_call: TRBV5-1; d_call: TRBD1; cdr3_nt: TGCGCCAGCAGCACCGGACAGGGCGGGGAGACCCAGTACTTC; cdr3_aa: CASSTGQGGETQYF
j_call: TRBJ1-5; clone_size: NA; v_call: TRBV14; d_call: NA; cdr3_nt: TGTGCCAGCAGCCGGGGGGGCGGTCAGCCCCAGCATTTT; cdr3_aa: CASSRGGGQPQHF
j_call: TRBJ2-5; clone_size: few; v_call: TRBV5-6; d_call: NA; cdr3_nt: TGTGCCAGCAGCTCCCCGGGCAGGTCGCGCGGGGAGACCCAGTACTTC; cdr3_aa: CASSSPGRSRGETQYF
j_call: TRBJ1-5; clone_size: few; v_call: TRBV5-4; d_call: NA; cdr3_nt: TGTGCCAGCAGCTTGGGTTTAGATCAGCCCCAGCATTTT; cdr3_aa: CASSLGLDQPQHF
j_call: TRBJ2-2; clone_size: NA; v_call: TRBV7-2; d_call: NA; cdr3_nt: TGTGCCAGCAGCTTAGGTGCCGCGGGGAACACCGGGGAGCTGTTTTTT; cdr3_aa: CASSLGAAGNTGELFF
j_call: TRBJ1-1; clone_size: NA; v_call: TRBV7-8; d_call: TRBD1; cdr3_nt: TGTGCCAGCAGCCCCCGGGACAGGGTTTTGTTGGGCACTGAAGCTTTCTTT; cdr3_aa: CASSPRDRVLLGTEAFF